This T cell receptor (beta chain) was captured in a study of cytomegalovirus exposure and HLA in healthy donors. With 60 Vbeta and 13 Jbeta primers, the PCR was carried out. Clones were read by immunoSEQ multiplex PCR, and TCRdb kept only the in-frame ones, dropping some. Of roughly 150,000 clones detected, just under 80% appear once; the ten largest clones hold 1.3%. V lost 9 bases and J lost 2; bases outside the gene matches: 10. This CDR3 has 14 residues. The germline V gene encodes CDR1 SNHLY and CDR2 FYNNEI. The specimen sequenced was PBMCs. V gene TRBV2 combines with J gene TRBJ2-7; TRBD1 agrees at 7 bases. This receptor was taken from a man aged 30-40 years in good health and CMV-seronegative. The CDR3 nucleotides are TGTGCCAGTGGGGGACAGCGTTCTACCTACGAGCAGTACTTC. Translation: CASGGQRSTYEQYF.